The rows below give T cell receptor beta chains drawn from one sample of a study of cytomegalovirus exposure and HLA in healthy donors. Measured with immunoSEQ multiplex PCR; TCRdb has only the in-frame clones, and not every one. This table holds fewer than 150,000 clones, roughly three quarters found once. Source material: PBMCs. These receptors were collected from a man between 18 and 35 years old in good health and CMV-seronegative. Each CDR3 is given without its conserved first and last residue. The order of the fields is V gene, CDR3 protein.

TRBV28,ASSLGLPNEQF
TRBV19,ASTLLAGNYEQY
TRBV7-9,ASGGAGRVTGELF
TRBV5-1,ASSLALASGAYEQY
TRBV4-1,ASSQGPGDRDEQY
TRBV4-2,ASSPGTSGLPLEQY
TRBV10-3,AIRTSYGTDTQY
TRBV5-1,ASSLGGQTYEQY
TRBV27,ASSLYGTPTYEQY
TRBV6-5,ASSHEQGRAF
TRBV27,ASSPGTSLYGYT
TRBV29-1,SVVGRATGELF
TRBV10-3,AISFDRGTYNEQF
TRBV7-3,ASSLRLRLAFSYEQY
TRBV27,ASSFAGTRQNEQF
TRBV5-6,ASSLRTGLSNQPQH
TRBV27,ASSLGTRGTSYEQY
TRBV5-6,ASSLVTSGGAF
TRBV6-5,ASTRGYEQY
TRBV27,ASRLGDRPMNTEAF
TRBV6-1,ASFLSGNLWAQY
TRBV30,AWSVWSRGGMETQY
TRBV18,ASSPGLRNQPQH
TRBV30,ARSRDPGEYGYT
TRBV15,ATSRGRSTDTQY
TRBV4-1,ASSQGRIENYEQY
TRBV27,ASSLSGDLYGYT